These T cell receptor beta chains were read from a single sample in a study of graft-versus-host responses after intestinal transplantation. Here immunoSEQ multiplex PCR was the method, and the copy in TCRdb shows in-frame clones only, minus some. The repertoire holds 8,000 to 10,000 clones, with about a quarter as singletons. Source: alloreactive CD8+ T cells from a mixed lymphocyte reaction culture, taken before transplantation. These receptors were collected from a human patient who was an organ donor for intestinal transplantation. Both conserved end residues are trimmed from each CDR3.

j_call v_call cdr3_aa
TRBJ1-4 TRBV4-1 ASSQTWIGGKLF
TRBJ2-3 TRBV30 AWSVVVGTDTQY
TRBJ2-3 TRBV7-9 ASSLLSGAGDTQY
TRBJ2-5 TRBV9 ASSVEGSMAGRQETQY
TRBJ2-3 TRBV5-6 ASSYIAGEVDTQY
TRBJ1-6 TRBV4-1 ASSLQGYNNSPLH
TRBJ2-7 TRBV27 ASSLQTPGLDSYEQY
TRBJ2-7 TRBV4-1 ASSHLGTSGSQPYEQY
TRBJ2-7 TRBV4-1 ASSHYQGHYEQY
TRBJ1-1 TRBV12-5 ASGLGQNTEAF